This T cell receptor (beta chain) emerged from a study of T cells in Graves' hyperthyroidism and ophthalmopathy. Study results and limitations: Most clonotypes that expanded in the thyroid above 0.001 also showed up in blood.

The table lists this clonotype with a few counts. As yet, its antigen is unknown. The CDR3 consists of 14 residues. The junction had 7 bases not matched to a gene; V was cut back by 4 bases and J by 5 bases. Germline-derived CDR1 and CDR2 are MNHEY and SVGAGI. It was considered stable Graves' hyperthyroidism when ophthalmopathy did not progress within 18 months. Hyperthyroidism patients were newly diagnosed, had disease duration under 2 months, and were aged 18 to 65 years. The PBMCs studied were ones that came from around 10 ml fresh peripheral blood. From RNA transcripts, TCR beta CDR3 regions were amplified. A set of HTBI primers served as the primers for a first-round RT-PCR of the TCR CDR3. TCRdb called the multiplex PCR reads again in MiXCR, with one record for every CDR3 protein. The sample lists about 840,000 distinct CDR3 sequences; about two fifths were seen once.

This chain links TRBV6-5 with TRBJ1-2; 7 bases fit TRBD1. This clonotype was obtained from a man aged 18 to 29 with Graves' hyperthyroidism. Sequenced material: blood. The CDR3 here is CASSLNRGEYGYTF. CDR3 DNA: TGTGCCAGCAGTTTAAACAGGGGCGAATATGGCTACACCTTC.